Following are 19 T cell receptor beta chains from one sample sequenced in a study of response to subunit inactivated influenza vaccine. TCRdb reprocessed the RT-PCR reads via MiXCR and lists one record per CDR3 protein. The sample contains more than 700,000 distinct CDR3 sequences, 21% of which appear only once. Sequencing was performed on PBMCs from blood, taken about 5 days after vaccination. The receptors stem from a man aged 50-60 years who received an inactivated influenza vaccine.

The chain joins TRBV12-3 or TRBV12-4 to TRBJ2-7, with TRBD1 matching over 8 bases. The CDR3 contains 15 residues. With V trimmed by 6 bases and J by 3 bases, 10 bases remained unmatched. The CDR3 DNA is TGTGCCAGCAGCCAGACAGGGGAAGGCTACTACGAGCAGTACTTC. The encoded protein is CASSQTGEGYYEQYF.

This clonotype turned up a few times. This chain connects TRBV4-2 to TRBJ2-3, with D perhaps matching TRBD2 (5 bases). Germline V lookup: CDR1 LGHNA, CDR2 YNFKEQ. Trimming took off 1 base at V and 0 bases at J, with 14 bases between the two ends. The CDR3 is 17 residues long. The CDR3 DNA sequence: TGTGCCAGCAGCCAAGCGGGGATCACATCTAGCACAGATACGCAGTATTTT. Its translation is CASSQAGITSSTDTQYF.

V usage is TRBV5-1 and J usage is TRBJ2-2; possibly TRBD2 for D (5 bases). V was trimmed by 1 base and J by 4 bases, leaving 14 bases between them. This CDR3 region has 16 residues. CDR1 and CDR2 from the germline V gene are SGHRS and YFSETQ. The chain's CDR3 is CASSLMGVAGTGELFF. The CDR3 coding sequence is TGCGCCAGCAGCTTGATGGGTGTCGCGGGCACCGGGGAGCTGTTTTTT.

This clonotype has a count of ten or more. This chain uses TRBV10-3 with TRBJ2-1; TRBD1 matches at 7 bases. From germline, CDR1 is ENHRY and CDR2 SYGVKD. V was pared by 5 bases and J by 5 bases, with 6 bases of the junction left unmatched. The CDR3 spans 14 residues. This chain's CDR3 is CAISSQGTHNEQFF. The CDR3 nucleotides read TGTGCCATCAGTTCACAGGGGACCCACAATGAGCAGTTCTTC.

The chain has TRBV10-2 and TRBJ2-7; TRBD1 agrees at 7 bases. V was pared by 3 bases and J by 6 bases, with 17 bases of the junction left unmatched. CDR3 size: 17 residues. CDR1 is WSHSY, CDR2 SAAADI, per germline. CDR3 DNA: TGCGCCAGCAGTGACCGCATCAACAGGGGACGCTTAGCCGAGCAGTACTTC. It specifies CASSDRINRGRLAEQYF.

This clonotype appeared many times. J is TRBJ2-7 and V is TRBV10-1; D ambiguous. This CDR3 comprises 12 residues. Germline lookup yields CDR1 WNHNN and CDR2 SYGVQD (reference sequence). Deletions cut 2 bases from V and 3 bases from J, with 5 bases between. CDR3 DNA: TGCGCCAGCAGTGAGAACAGCTACGAGCAGTACTTC. Translation gives CASSENSYEQYF.

This clonotype was counted only a few times. The genes are TRBV27 and TRBJ1-4; tentative D call: TRBD1 (6 bases). CDR3 length equals 15 residues. Germline CDR1 MNHEY, CDR2 SMNVEV (reference sequence). Trimming removed 4 bases from V and 2 bases from J, with 11 bases in between. In DNA, the CDR3 is TGTGCCAGCAGTTCTACAGGGTGGACTAATGAAAAACTGTTTTTT. Translated: CASSSTGWTNEKLFF. Variable domain in full (rest from reference TRBV27 and TRBJ1-4): EAQVTQNPRYLITVTGKKLTVTCSQNMNHEYMSWYRQDPGLGLRQIYYSMNVEVTDKGDVPEGYKVSRKEKRNFPLILESPSPNQTSLYFCASSSTGWTNEKLFFGSGTQLSVL.

This chain links TRBV6-2 or TRBV6-3 with TRBJ2-7, with TRBD2 matching over 9 bases. The CDR3 has 14 residues. After removal of 2 bases from V and 6 bases from J, the junction contained 5 bases not matched to a gene. Germline loops: CDR1 MNHEY, CDR2 SVGEGT. The CDR3 reads CASSYQREASEQYF. The CDR3 bases are TGTGCCAGCAGTTACCAGCGGGAGGCGAGCGAGCAGTACTTC.

V is TRBV5-6 and J is TRBJ1-1; D may be TRBD1 (5 bases). The CDR3 extends over 15 amino acids. V lost 4 bases to trimming and J lost 3 bases, with 16 bases between them. Germline CDR1 SGHDT, CDR2 YYEEEE. The DNA of the CDR3 is TGTGCCAGCAGCCTCAGACTTTTAGGGGACACTGAAGCTTTCTTT. This gives the protein CASSLRLLGDTEAFF.

CDR3 DNA sequence: TGTGCCAGCCGGGACAGGGGTCCCGGGGAGCTGTTTTTT. Protein product: CASRDRGPGELFF. The V gene is TRBV10-3, the J gene TRBJ2-2; 10 bases agree with TRBD1. Trimming removed 10 bases from V and 6 bases from J; junction bases left unmatched: 5. Germline lookup yields CDR1 ENHRY and CDR2 SYGVKD. This CDR3 has 13 amino acids.

This clonotype was seen repeatedly, ten times or more. The chain uses TRBV6-2 or TRBV6-3 and TRBJ1-2; D ambiguous. The CDR3 covers 13 residues. Germline V lookup: CDR1 MNHEY, CDR2 SVGEGT. V was pared by 2 bases and J by 8 bases, with 12 bases between. CDR3 bases: TGTGCCAGCAGTTACACGGCAGCCGGAGGCTACACCTTC. Translated: CASSYTAAGGYTF.

Of note for this clonotype: Germline and junction disagree at one end, which may indicate a read error. V usage is TRBV7-2 and J usage is TRBJ2-2, with 8 bases aligning to TRBD1. CDR1 is SGHTA and CDR2 is FQGNSA in the germline V gene. The length of the CDR3 is 14 residues. CDR3 amino acids: CASRRQGNPGELFF. The CDR3 DNA sequence: TGTGCCAGCAGACGACAGGGGAACCCCGGGGAGCTGTTTTTT.

This clonotype was seen more than once but under ten times. The chain couples TRBV4-3 to TRBJ2-7; 9 bases fit TRBD1. The V and J ends lost 2 bases and 4 bases, in that order; junction bases with no gene match: 6. There are 15 residues in the CDR3. Germline assignment: CDR1 LGHNA and CDR2 YSLEER. The CDR3 spells CASSQLTGGSYEQYF. CDR3 DNA sequence: TGCGCCAGCAGCCAATTGACAGGGGGGTCGTACGAGCAGTACTTC.

This chain joins TRBV10-3 and TRBJ2-2; a weak D match, TRBD2 (5 bases). This CDR3 is 12 amino acids long. Germline-derived CDR1 and CDR2 are ENHRY and SYGVKD. Trimming pared 8 bases from V and 4 bases from J, leaving 8 bases between. Written as DNA, the CDR3 is TGTGCCATCGGAGGTCCCACCGGGGAGCTGTTTTTT. This translates into CAIGGPTGELFF.

V usage is TRBV24-1 and J usage is TRBJ1-2; D possibly corresponds to TRBD1 (6 bases). Trimming stripped 4 bases from V and 0 bases from J, with 11 bases between. The CDR3 has 15 residues. Germline V gene data show CDR1 as KGHDR and CDR2 as SFDVKD. CDR3 DNA: TGTGCCACCAGTGACCCCAGGGGTTCTAACTATGGCTACACCTTC. Amino acids: CATSDPRGSNYGYTF.

At least ten counts were recorded for this clonotype. V usage is TRBV29-1 and J usage is TRBJ2-2, with TRBD1 identical over 7 bases. The CDR3 sequence is 15 residues long. Losses at the gene ends were 5 bases for V and 1 base for J; bases not matched to a gene: 7. CDR1 SQVTM and CDR2 ANQGSEA come from the germline V gene. This CDR3 is CSVRTGQMNTGELFF. The CDR3 nucleotides are TGCAGCGTTCGAACGGGACAGATGAACACCGGGGAGCTGTTTTTT.

This clonotype was counted a few times. The chain employs TRBV7-9 and TRBJ2-1; D perhaps matches TRBD1 (7 bases). Germline CDR1 reads SEHNR; CDR2 reads FQNEAQ (reference sequence). The length of the CDR3 is 15 residues. V was clipped by 8 bases and J by 0 bases, with 14 bases between them. CDR3 region: CASAGGKSSYNEQFF. The DNA of the CDR3 is TGTGCCAGCGCAGGGGGGAAGAGCTCCTACAATGAGCAGTTCTTC.

The V gene is TRBV5-6, the J gene TRBJ2-5, with TRBD2 identical over 14 bases. This CDR3 has 17 amino acids. In germline, CDR1 is SGHDT, CDR2 YYEEEE. J gave up 5 bases and V 3 bases, and 9 bases lay outside the gene matches. This CDR3 reads CASSWGLAGVMGETQYF. The DNA of the CDR3 is TGTGCCAGCAGCTGGGGACTAGCGGGAGTGATGGGGGAGACCCAGTACTTC. Full variable domain (missing parts from reference TRBV5-6 and TRBJ2-5): DAGVTQSPTHLIKTRGQQVTLRCSPKSGHDTVSWYQQALGQGPQFIFQYYEEEERQRGNFPDRFSGHQFPNYSSELNVNALLLGDSALYLCASSWGLAGVMGETQYFGPGTRLLVL.

The gene calls are TRBV7-2 and TRBJ1-2; TRBD1 aligns across 7 bases. Germline V gene sequence: CDR1 SGHTA, CDR2 FQGNSA. V lost 5 bases, J lost 8 bases, and 8 bases stayed unmatched. This CDR3 comprises 13 residues. CDR3 in amino acids: CASSATGVGGYTF. Here the CDR3 DNA reads TGTGCCAGCAGCGCCACAGGGGTTGGCGGCTACACCTTC.